The present T cell receptor (beta chain) was sequenced within a study of blood T cell repertoires in COVID-19. In the study's own analysis: It was from reference gene primer amplification that nucleated cell counts were estimated. Sequenced by immunoSEQ multiplex PCR; TCRdb stores in-frame clones only, minus some. V and J calls plus clone size are reproduced from that table; the DNA served to infer D and trimming. The sample contains about 130,000 clones, roughly 84% of which appear only once. J gave up 8 bases and V 4 bases, and 9 bases lay outside the gene matches. Per germline, CDR1 SGHRS and CDR2 YFSETQ. CDR3 length: 15 residues.

This TCR came from a man in his sixties with acute or convalescent COVID-19. The chain joins TRBV5-1 to TRBJ1-6, with 7 bases that match TRBD1. Sequences were obtained from peripheral blood. CDR3: CASSLEGGSDSPLHF. Here the CDR3 DNA reads TGCGCCAGCAGCCTAGAAGGGGGCTCTGATTCACCCCTCCACTTT.